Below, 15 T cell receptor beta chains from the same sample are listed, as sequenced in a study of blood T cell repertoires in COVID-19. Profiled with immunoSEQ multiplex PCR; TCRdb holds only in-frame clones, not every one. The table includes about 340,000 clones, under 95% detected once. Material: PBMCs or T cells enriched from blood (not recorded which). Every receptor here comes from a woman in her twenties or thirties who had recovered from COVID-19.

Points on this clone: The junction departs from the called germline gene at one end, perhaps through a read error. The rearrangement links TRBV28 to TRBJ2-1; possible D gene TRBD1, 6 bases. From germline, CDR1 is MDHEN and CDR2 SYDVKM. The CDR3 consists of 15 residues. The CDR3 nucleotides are TGTGCCATCAGTAGGGGGTCTCGGCCCTACAATGAGCAGTTCTTC. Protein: CAISRGSRPYNEQFF.

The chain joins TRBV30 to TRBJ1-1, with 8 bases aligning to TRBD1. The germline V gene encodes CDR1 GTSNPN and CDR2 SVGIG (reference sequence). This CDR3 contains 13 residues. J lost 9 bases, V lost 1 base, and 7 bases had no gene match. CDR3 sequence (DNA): TGTGCCTGGAGTGCCGGGACAGGAGGAAAAGCTTTCTTT. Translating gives CAWSAGTGGKAFF.

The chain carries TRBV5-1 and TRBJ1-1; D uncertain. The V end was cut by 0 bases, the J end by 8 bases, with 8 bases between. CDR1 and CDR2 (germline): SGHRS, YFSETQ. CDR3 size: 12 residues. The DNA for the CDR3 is TGCGCCAGCAGCTTGGTACAGACAGAAGCTTTCTTT. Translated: CASSLVQTEAFF.

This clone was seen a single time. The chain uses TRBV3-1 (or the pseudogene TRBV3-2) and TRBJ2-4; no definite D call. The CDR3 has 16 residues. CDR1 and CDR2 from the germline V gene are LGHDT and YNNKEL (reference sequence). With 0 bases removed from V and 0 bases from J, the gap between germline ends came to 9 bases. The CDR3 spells CASSQDKRGAKNIQYF. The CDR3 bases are TGTGCCAGCAGCCAAGATAAAAGAGGAGCCAAAAACATTCAGTACTTC.

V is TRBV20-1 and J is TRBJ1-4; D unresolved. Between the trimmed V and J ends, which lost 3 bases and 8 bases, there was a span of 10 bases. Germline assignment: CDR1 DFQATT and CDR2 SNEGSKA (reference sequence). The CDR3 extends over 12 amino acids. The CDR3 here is CSASSSQEKLFF. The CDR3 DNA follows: TGCAGTGCTAGTTCCAGTCAAGAAAAACTGTTTTTT.

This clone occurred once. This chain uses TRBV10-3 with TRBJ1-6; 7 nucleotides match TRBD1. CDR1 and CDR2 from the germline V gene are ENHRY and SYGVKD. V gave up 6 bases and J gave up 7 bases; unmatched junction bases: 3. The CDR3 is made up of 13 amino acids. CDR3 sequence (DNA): TGTGCCATCAGGGGGACAGCAAATTCACCCCTCCACTTT. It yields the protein CAIRGTANSPLHF.

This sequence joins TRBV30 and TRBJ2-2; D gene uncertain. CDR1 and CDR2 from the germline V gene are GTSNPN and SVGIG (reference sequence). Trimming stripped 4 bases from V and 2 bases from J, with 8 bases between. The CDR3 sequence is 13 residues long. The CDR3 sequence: CAWIEVNTGELFF. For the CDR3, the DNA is TGTGCCTGGATCGAGGTCAACACCGGGGAGCTGTTTTTT.

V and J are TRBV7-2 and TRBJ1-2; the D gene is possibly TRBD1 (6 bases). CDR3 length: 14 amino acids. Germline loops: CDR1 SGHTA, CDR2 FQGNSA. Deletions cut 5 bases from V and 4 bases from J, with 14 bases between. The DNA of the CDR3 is TGTGCCAGCAGCGACTCAGGGGCGAGCTATGGCTACACCTTC. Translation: CASSDSGASYGYTF.

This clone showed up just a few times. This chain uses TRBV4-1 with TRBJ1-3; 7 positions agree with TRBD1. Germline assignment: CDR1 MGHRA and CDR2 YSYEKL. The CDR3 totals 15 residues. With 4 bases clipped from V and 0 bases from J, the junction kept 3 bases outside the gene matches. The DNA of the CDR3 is TGCGCCAGCAGCCCCCGACAGGGCTCTGGAAACACCATATATTTT. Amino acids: CASSPRQGSGNTIYF.

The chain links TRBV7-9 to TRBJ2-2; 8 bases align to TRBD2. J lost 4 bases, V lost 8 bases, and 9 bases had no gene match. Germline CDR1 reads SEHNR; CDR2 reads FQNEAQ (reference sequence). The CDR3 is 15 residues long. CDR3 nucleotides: TGTGCCAGCGACGGCGGGAGGCGCGGCACCGGGGAGCTGTTTTTT. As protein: CASDGGRRGTGELFF.

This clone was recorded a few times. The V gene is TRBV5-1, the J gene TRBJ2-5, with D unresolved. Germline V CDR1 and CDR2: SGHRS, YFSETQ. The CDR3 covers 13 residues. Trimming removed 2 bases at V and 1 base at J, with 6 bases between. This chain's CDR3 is CASSFLSQETQYF. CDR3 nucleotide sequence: TGCGCCAGCAGCTTCCTGAGCCAAGAGACCCAGTACTTC.

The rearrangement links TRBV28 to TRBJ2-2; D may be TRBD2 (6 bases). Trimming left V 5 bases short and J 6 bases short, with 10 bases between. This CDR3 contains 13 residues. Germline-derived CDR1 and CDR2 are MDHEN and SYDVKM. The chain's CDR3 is CASSPPGAGELFF. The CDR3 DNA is TGTGCCAGCAGTCCCCCGGGGGCCGGGGAGCTGTTTTTT.

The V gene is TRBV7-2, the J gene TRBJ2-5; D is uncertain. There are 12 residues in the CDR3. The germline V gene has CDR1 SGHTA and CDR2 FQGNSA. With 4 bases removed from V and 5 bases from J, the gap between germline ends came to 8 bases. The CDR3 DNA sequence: TGTGCCAGCAGCTCCAACCGGGAGACCCAGTACTTC. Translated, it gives CASSSNRETQYF.

DNA for the CDR3: TGTGCCAGCAGTGAGGAAAGCGGGAGGGTTTTCGAGCAGTACTTC. As protein: CASSEESGRVFEQYF. The chain carries TRBV2 and TRBJ2-7; 10 bases map to TRBD2. The CDR3 totals 15 residues. Germline assignment: CDR1 SNHLY and CDR2 FYNNEI. With 3 bases clipped from V and 6 bases from J, the junction kept 8 bases outside the gene matches.

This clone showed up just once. CDR3 DNA: TGTGCCAGCAGCCAAGATCCGGCAGGGCCTGGAAACACCATATATTTT. This codes for CASSQDPAGPGNTIYF. This chain links TRBV14 with TRBJ1-3, with D possibly being TRBD1 (5 bases). The CDR3 covers 16 residues. CDR1 is SGHDN and CDR2 is FVKESK in the germline V gene. V gave up 0 bases and J gave up 2 bases, with 11 bases separating them. Using reference TRBV14 and TRBJ1-3 for the parts outside the CDR3, the full variable domain is EAGVTQFPSHSVIEKGQTVTLRCDPISGHDNLYWYRRVMGKEIKFLLHFVKESKQDESGMPNNRFLAERTGGTYSTLKVQPAELEDSGVYFCASSQDPAGPGNTIYFGEGSWLTVV.